The 5 T cell receptor beta chains given below trace back to one sample, sequenced in a study of blood T cell repertoires in COVID-19. Some clones are missing from TCRdb's copy, which holds only in-frame ones; the method was immunoSEQ multiplex PCR. This sample yields about 310,000 clones, of which 75% to 90% are seen a single time; over 1.5% belongs to the top ten. The sequencing input was PBMCs or T cells enriched from blood (not recorded which). These receptors were taken from a woman aged 25 to 39 who had been exposed to COVID-19.

This sequence joins TRBV5-6 and TRBJ1-3, with D possibly TRBD1 on 6 matching bases. V lost 4 bases, J lost 2 bases, and 10 bases lay in between. CDR1 and CDR2 from the germline V gene are SGHDT and YYEEEE. The CDR3 loop spans 14 amino acids. DNA of the CDR3: TGTGCCAGCAGCCTCGGACAGCCTGGAAACACCATATATTTT. Amino acids: CASSLGQPGNTIYF.

This clone was seen only a few times. The V and J genes are TRBV30 and TRBJ1-6; 8 bases fit TRBD1. Germline values: CDR1 GTSNPN, CDR2 SVGIG (reference sequence). The CDR3 totals 15 residues. The J segment lost 9 bases and the V segment lost 2 bases, leaving 9 bases of the junction unmatched. CDR3 loop: CAWSSPDRETSPLHF. CDR3 bases: TGTGCCTGGAGTTCCCCGGACAGGGAGACTTCACCCCTCCACTTT.

V gene TRBV5-1 combines with J gene TRBJ1-1; unclear D gene. Germline values: CDR1 SGHRS, CDR2 YFSETQ. Trimming took 0 bases from V and 0 from J, leaving 6 bases between them. This CDR3 region has 14 residues. CDR3 amino acids: CASSLDGMNTEAFF. Written as DNA, the CDR3 is TGCGCCAGCAGCTTGGACGGGATGAACACTGAAGCTTTCTTT.

Regarding this clone: Other DNA variants within this sample encode the same CDR3. The chain employs TRBV28 and TRBJ1-2, with D unresolved. CDR1 is MDHEN and CDR2 is SYDVKM in the germline V gene. This CDR3 has 12 amino acids. V lost 2 bases to trimming and J lost 5 bases, with 6 bases between them. CDR3 amino acids: CASSLSRYGYTF. DNA of the CDR3: TGTGCCAGCAGTTTAAGTCGGTATGGCTACACCTTC.

This chain joins TRBV28 and TRBJ1-2; a possible D gene is TRBD1 (6 bases). The V and J ends lost 7 bases and 3 bases respectively, with 18 bases between them. Germline V gene data show CDR1 as MDHEN and CDR2 as SYDVKM. This CDR3 region has 15 residues. The DNA of the CDR3 is TGTGCCAGCAACCCGCCCGGGGGGGCGGACTATGGCTACACCTTC. Translation gives CASNPPGGADYGYTF.